This T cell receptor (beta chain) was captured by sequencing in a study of post-analysis software for immune sequencing data. Study-level points and caveats: There was significantly lower normalized Chao1 diversity in multiple sclerosis patients than in controls. Patients carried roughly 5 TRBV segments more frequently than controls did, and TRBV5-6, TRBV5-1 and TRBV20-1 were among them.

Comments on this clonotype: No antigen is known for it.

Germline values: CDR1 DFQATT, CDR2 SNEGSKA (reference sequence). The V end was cut by 5 bases, the J end by 5 bases, with 15 bases between. The CDR3 contains 13 residues. Unique molecular identifiers tagged the TCR beta cDNA libraries. TCRdb reanalysed the PCR reads using MiXCR and keeps one entry per CDR3 protein. Here the sample spans roughly 400,000 distinct CDR3 sequences, more than 30% being singletons. The chain uses TRBV20-1 and TRBJ2-5; D might be TRBD2 (5 bases). The sample taken for sequencing was blood. The sequence was collected from a girl aged 2 to 9 with multiple sclerosis. CDR3 residues: CSAPEGRGETQYF. The CDR3 region has the DNA TGCAGTGCTCCAGAAGGGAGAGGGGAGACCCAGTACTTC.